These 23 T cell receptor beta chains were all obtained from the same sample, sequenced in a study of blood T cell repertoires in COVID-19. Libraries were prepared by immunoSEQ multiplex PCR; TCRdb keeps only in-frame clonotypes and omits some of them. The top ten clones hold about 0.59% of a sample with about 190,000 clones, about 90% of them seen once. The sample consisted of peripheral blood. Receptors originate from a man aged 45-60 years with acute or convalescent COVID-19.

The chain combines TRBV19 with TRBJ2-1; D may be TRBD2 (6 bases). The V and J ends lost 7 bases and 4 bases respectively, with 11 bases between them. The CDR3 is 13 residues long. Germline V gene lookup returns CDR1 LNHDA and CDR2 SQIVND (reference sequence). This CDR3 reads CASMEGRYNEQFF. The CDR3, as DNA: TGTGCCAGTATGGAGGGTCGATACAATGAGCAGTTCTTC.

The chain is built from TRBV7-6 and TRBJ2-7; 8 positions agree with TRBD1. The germline V gene encodes CDR1 SGHVS and CDR2 FNYEAQ. The V gene end was trimmed by 5 bases and the J gene end by 4 bases; junction bases not matched to a gene: 10. The CDR3 is made up of 15 amino acids. The CDR3 nucleotides read TGTGCCAGCAGCCAGATGACAGGGGCGAGTTACGAGCAGTACTTC. Translated, it gives CASSQMTGASYEQYF.

The chain joins TRBV5-1 to TRBJ2-2; unclear D gene. Germline V CDR1 and CDR2: SGHRS, YFSETQ. The ends were cut back, 4 bases at V and 4 bases at J, with 5 bases in the middle. The CDR3 runs 12 residues. The CDR3 protein is CASSISTGELFF. CDR3 sequence (DNA): TGCGCCAGCAGCATCTCCACCGGGGAGCTGTTTTTT.

J is TRBJ2-1 and V is TRBV9, with TRBD2 matching over 8 bases. There are 16 residues in the CDR3. CDR1 is SGDLS, CDR2 YYNGEE, per germline. The V gene end was trimmed by 4 bases and the J gene end by 7 bases; junction bases not matched to a gene: 13. CDR3 sequence: CASSSRGAGEKNEQFF. Written as DNA, the CDR3 is TGTGCCAGCAGCTCCCGTGGAGCGGGAGAGAAGAATGAGCAGTTCTTC.

The CDR3 DNA sequence: TGTGCCAGCAGCCCCCGCCGGGGACAGAACACAGATACGCAGTATTTT. Translating gives CASSPRRGQNTDTQYF. The chain uses TRBV9 and TRBJ2-3; TRBD1 agrees at 7 bases. CDR1 and CDR2 from the germline V gene are SGDLS and YYNGEE. Trimming removed 4 bases from V and 2 bases from J; junction bases left unmatched: 10. The CDR3 extends over 16 amino acids.

This CDR3 reads CASSTGTEHYEQYF. CDR3 sequence (DNA): TGTGCCAGCAGTACCGGGACAGAACACTACGAGCAGTACTTC. The rearrangement links TRBV28 to TRBJ2-7; TRBD1 matches 7 bases. This CDR3 has 14 amino acids. Germline V lookup: CDR1 MDHEN, CDR2 SYDVKM. V lost 5 bases to trimming and J lost 3 bases; unmatched junction nucleotides: 7.

The gene calls are TRBV25-1 and TRBJ2-2; 7 bases are a match to TRBD1. CDR1 and CDR2 from the germline V gene are MGHDK and SYGVNS. The CDR3 runs 16 residues. With V trimmed by 3 bases and J by 4 bases, 8 bases remained unmatched. CDR3 DNA sequence: TGTGCCAGCAGTGACAGGCAGGGGGTACCCACCGGGGAGCTGTTTTTT. It encodes CASSDRQGVPTGELFF.

The chain links TRBV7-9 to TRBJ1-3; a possible D gene is TRBD1 (5 bases). The V gene lost 2 bases and the J gene lost 0 bases, with 8 bases spanning the gap. This CDR3 spans 15 amino acids. CDR1 and CDR2 from the germline V gene are SEHNR and FQNEAQ (reference sequence). CDR3 loop: CASSLQGGSGNTIYF. CDR3 in DNA: TGTGCCAGCAGCTTACAGGGCGGCTCTGGAAACACCATATATTTT.

This clone has a handful of counts. The genes are TRBV6-5 and TRBJ1-1; D unclear. V was pared by 7 bases and J by 5 bases, with 11 bases between. The CDR3 runs 12 residues. The germline gives CDR1 MNHEY, CDR2 SVGAGI. DNA for the CDR3: TGTGCCAGCACCTTTGTCCTGACTGAAGCTTTCTTT. It translates to CASTFVLTEAFF.

The gene calls are TRBV25-1 and TRBJ2-7, with D possibly being TRBD1 (6 bases). The CDR3 length is 13 residues. The V gene's germline CDR1 is MGHDK and CDR2 SYGVNS. Trimming shortened V by 3 bases and J by 5 bases, and 11 bases separated the two germline ends. This chain's CDR3 is CASSDRGLHEQYF. The CDR3 nucleotides are TGTGCCAGCAGTGACAGGGGTTTGCACGAGCAGTACTTC.

The rearrangement joins TRBV2 to TRBJ1-4; D uncertain. This CDR3 is 15 amino acids long. Germline V gene lookup returns CDR1 SNHLY and CDR2 FYNNEI. V lost 3 bases and J lost 0, with 8 bases in between. CDR3 coding DNA: TGTGCCAGCAGTGAGGGAGGACCAACTAATGAAAAACTGTTTTTT. This encodes CASSEGGPTNEKLFF. Full variable domain (outside the CDR3, taken from reference TRBV2 and TRBJ1-4): EPEVTQTPSHQVTQMGQEVILRCVPISNHLYFYWYRQILGQKVEFLVSFYNNEISEKSEIFDDQFSVERPDGSNFTLKIRSTKLEDSAMYFCASSEGGPTNEKLFFGSGTQLSVL.

The CDR3 region has the DNA TGCGCCAGCAGCCCTACAGGGGGCGCTTCCTACAATGAGCAGTTCTTC. Amino acid sequence: CASSPTGGASYNEQFF. The chain links TRBV5-1 to TRBJ2-1; 9 positions agree with TRBD1. The junction had 6 bases not matched to a gene; V was cut back by 4 bases and J by 1 base. In germline, CDR1 is SGHRS, CDR2 YFSETQ. The CDR3 runs 16 residues.

The J gene is TRBJ2-2, the V gene TRBV5-1; possible D gene TRBD1, 5 bases. Trimming took 5 bases from V and 0 from J, leaving 14 bases between them. CDR1 is SGHRS and CDR2 is YFSETQ in the germline V gene. The CDR3 is 16 amino acids. DNA of the CDR3: TGCGCCAGCAGTCCGACGACAGCCACGAACACCGGGGAGCTGTTTTTT. This sequence encodes CASSPTTATNTGELFF.

The chain couples TRBV30 to TRBJ2-1; the D is unclear. The CDR3 has 12 residues. Germline V gene lookup returns CDR1 GTSNPN and CDR2 SVGIG (reference sequence). V was cut by 5 bases and J by 6 bases, with 11 bases left in between. The CDR3 bases are TGTGCCTGGGGTCGCGGCCCCAATGAGCAGTTCTTC. Amino acid sequence: CAWGRGPNEQFF.

This chain uses TRBV4-2 with TRBJ2-3; D might be TRBD2 (6 bases). The CDR3 sequence is 19 residues long. The V gene lost 0 bases and the J gene lost 6 bases, with 25 bases spanning the gap. Germline lookup yields CDR1 LGHNA and CDR2 YNFKEQ. Written as DNA, the CDR3 is TGTGCCAGCAGCCAAGACTGGGAGGTGGGCGGCCCCCGACGGGATACGCAGTATTTT. Translating gives CASSQDWEVGGPRRDTQYF.

This chain links TRBV7-6 with TRBJ2-3; a possible D gene is TRBD1 (5 bases). V was shortened by 3 bases and J by 5 bases, with 12 bases between the two germline ends. Per germline, CDR1 SGHVS and CDR2 FNYEAQ. The CDR3 runs to 14 residues. Here the CDR3 DNA reads TGTGCCAGCAGCTTGGGGCAGGGCAAAGATACGCAGTATTTT. Amino acid sequence: CASSLGQGKDTQYF.

The CDR3 DNA is TGTGCCAGCAGTTTCACAGGGAGAGAGACCCAGTACTTC. Translating gives CASSFTGRETQYF. The chain joins TRBV6-2 or TRBV6-3 to TRBJ2-5; the D gene is possibly TRBD1 (6 bases). Trimming took off 4 bases at V and 4 bases at J, with 10 bases between the two ends. The CDR3 has 13 residues. Germline loops: CDR1 MNHEY, CDR2 SVGEGT.

This clone is a singleton in its sample. This chain links TRBV10-3 with TRBJ2-1; 7 nucleotides agree with TRBD2. V gave up 1 base and J gave up 1 base; unmatched junction bases: 7. The CDR3 sequence is 17 residues long. CDR1 is ENHRY, CDR2 SYGVKD, per germline. The CDR3 loop reads CAISEYPRGSSYNEQFF. For the CDR3, the DNA is TGTGCCATCAGTGAGTACCCTCGCGGGAGTTCCTACAATGAGCAGTTCTTC.

The chain has TRBV3-1 (or the pseudogene TRBV3-2) and TRBJ2-5; 9 positions agree with TRBD2. Germline V gene data show CDR1 as LGHDT and CDR2 as YNNKEL (reference sequence). Trimming removed 0 bases from V and 5 bases from J; junction bases left unmatched: 7. The CDR3 loop spans 16 amino acids. The chain's CDR3 is CASSQDWRGGVETQYF. For the CDR3, the DNA is TGTGCCAGCAGCCAAGATTGGCGGGGGGGAGTGGAGACCCAGTACTTC.

The V call is TRBV24-1, the J call TRBJ1-2, with 9 bases that match TRBD1. The V segment lost 5 bases and the J segment 5 bases; nucleotides outside the gene matches: 5. Germline CDR1 and CDR2: KGHDR and SFDVKD. CDR3 size: 14 residues. CDR3 coding DNA: TGTGCCACCAGTGCCGAGGGACAGGGTTATGGCTACACCTTC. Protein sequence: CATSAEGQGYGYTF.

This chain uses TRBV28 with TRBJ2-5; no reliable D call. Germline loops: CDR1 MDHEN, CDR2 SYDVKM. V lost 0 bases, J lost 2 bases, and 13 bases lay in between. This CDR3 has 16 residues. In DNA form, the CDR3 reads TGTGCCAGCAGTTTATGGAATACTGGAGAACAAGAGACCCAGTACTTC. Translating it yields CASSLWNTGEQETQYF.

The V gene is TRBV6-6, the J gene TRBJ1-5; unclear D gene. The V end lost 2 bases, the J end lost 0 bases, and 11 bases lay between the germline ends. This CDR3 is built from 16 residues. Looked up from germline, CDR1 is MNHNY and CDR2 is SVGAGI (reference sequence). The CDR3 reads CASSYPPVYSNQPQHF. The CDR3 DNA reads TGTGCCAGCAGTTACCCCCCAGTTTATAGCAATCAGCCCCAGCATTTT.

In DNA form, the CDR3 reads TGCGCCAGCAGCCAGGGGACAGGGGTGAGGTACAATGAGCAGTTCTTC. Translation gives CASSQGTGVRYNEQFF. This chain links TRBV5-1 with TRBJ2-1; 10 bases match TRBD1. The CDR3 covers 16 residues. J gave up 4 bases and V 4 bases, and 8 bases lay outside the gene matches. The germline V gene has CDR1 SGHRS and CDR2 YFSETQ.